This T cell receptor (beta chain) stems from a study of blood T cell repertoires in COVID-19. CDR1 and CDR2 from the germline V gene are KGHDR and SFDVKD. With V trimmed by 4 bases and J by 0 bases, 5 bases remained unmatched. The CDR3 extends over 17 amino acids. Original data processing: Amplified reference gene primers provided the basis for estimating nucleated cell counts. Clones were read by immunoSEQ multiplex PCR, and TCRdb kept only the in-frame ones, dropping some. D and trimming come from the DNA, and the V and J calls and clone size come from that table. The data contain hundreds of thousands of clones, nearly 90% of them singletons.

Sequencing used peripheral blood. The rearrangement joins TRBV24-1 to TRBJ2-6; TRBD1 aligns across 7 bases. The origin of this receptor is a woman in her thirties or forties who had recovered from COVID-19. CDR3 in DNA: TGTGCCACCAGTGAGGACGGGACAGACTCTGGGGCCAACGTCCTGACTTTC. Its protein is CATSEDGTDSGANVLTF.